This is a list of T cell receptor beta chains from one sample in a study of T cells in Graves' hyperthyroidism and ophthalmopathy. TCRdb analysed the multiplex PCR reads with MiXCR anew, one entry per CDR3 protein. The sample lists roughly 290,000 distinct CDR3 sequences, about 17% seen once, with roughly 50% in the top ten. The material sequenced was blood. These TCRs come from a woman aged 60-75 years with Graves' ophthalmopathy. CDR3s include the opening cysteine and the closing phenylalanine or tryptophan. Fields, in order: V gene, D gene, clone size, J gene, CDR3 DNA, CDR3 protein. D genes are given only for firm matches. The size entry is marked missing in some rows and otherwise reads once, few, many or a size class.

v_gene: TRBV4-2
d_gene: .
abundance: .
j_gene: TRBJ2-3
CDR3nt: TGTGCCAGCAGCCAAAAAGGCGGGACAGACACAGATACGCAGTATTTT
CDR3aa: CASSQKGGTDTDTQYF

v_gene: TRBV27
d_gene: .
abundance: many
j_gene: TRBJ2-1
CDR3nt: TGTGCCAGCAGTAATGAGATCGGCAATGAGCAGTTCTTC
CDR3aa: CASSNEIGNEQFF

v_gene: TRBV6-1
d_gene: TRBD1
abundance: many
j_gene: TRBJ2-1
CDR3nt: TGTGCCAGCAGCAAACAGGGGCCCCGGGTTGGAGATGAGCAGTTCTTC
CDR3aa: CASSKQGPRVGDEQFF

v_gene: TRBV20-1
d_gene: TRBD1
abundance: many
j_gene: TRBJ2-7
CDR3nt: TGCAGTGCGAACCGCGGGACAGGGAGGCACGAGCAGTACTTC
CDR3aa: CSANRGTGRHEQYF

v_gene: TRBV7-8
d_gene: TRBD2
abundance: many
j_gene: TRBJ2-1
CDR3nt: TGTGCCAGCAGCTCCACGTACGGGACTAGCGGATACAATGAGCAGTTCTTC
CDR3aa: CASSSTYGTSGYNEQFF

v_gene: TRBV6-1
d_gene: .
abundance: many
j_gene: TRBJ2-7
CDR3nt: TGTGCCGGGCGACAGCTTCTTACCTCCTACGAGCAGTACTTC
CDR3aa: CAGRQLLTSYEQYF

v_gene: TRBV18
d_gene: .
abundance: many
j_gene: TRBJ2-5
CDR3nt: TGTGCCAGCGCCAGGGGCGACGTACCAAGGGGGCAGTACTTC
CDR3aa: CASARGDVPRGQYF

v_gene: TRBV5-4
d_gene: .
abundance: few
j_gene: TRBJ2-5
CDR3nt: TGTGCCAGCAGCGCGATGGGGAGTGGGGGTTACCAGTACTTC
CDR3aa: CASSAMGSGGYQYF

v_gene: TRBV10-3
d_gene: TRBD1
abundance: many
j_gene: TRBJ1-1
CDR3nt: TGTGCCATCAGTGGGACAGGGGCTGAAGCTTTCTTT
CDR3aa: CAISGTGAEAFF

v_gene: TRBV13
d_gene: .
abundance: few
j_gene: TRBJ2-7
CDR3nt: TGTGCCACCAGAGACGGCCTGAGCTACGAGCAGTACTTC
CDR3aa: CATRDGLSYEQYF

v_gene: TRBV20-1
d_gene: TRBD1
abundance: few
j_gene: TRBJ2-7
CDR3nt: TGCAGTGCTAGAGGACAGGGTGGTTCCTACGAGCAGTACTTC
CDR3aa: CSARGQGGSYEQYF

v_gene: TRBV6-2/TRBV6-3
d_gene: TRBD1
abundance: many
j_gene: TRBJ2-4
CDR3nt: TGTGCCAGCAGTTACTCGATGTATTGGCAGGGGGCTTCTTATGGCAAAAACATTCAGTACTTC
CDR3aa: CASSYSMYWQGASYGKNIQYF

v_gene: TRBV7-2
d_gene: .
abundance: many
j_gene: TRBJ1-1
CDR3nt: TGTGCCAGCAGCCCAGGACAGCTCATGAACACTGAAGCTTTCTTT
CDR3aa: CASSPGQLMNTEAFF

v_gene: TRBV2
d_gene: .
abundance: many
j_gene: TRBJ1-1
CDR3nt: TGTGCCAGCAGGGCAGGGGAGGGAACTGAAGCTTTCTTT
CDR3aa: CASRAGEGTEAFF

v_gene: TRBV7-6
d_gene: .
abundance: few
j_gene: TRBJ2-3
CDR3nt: TGTGCCAGCAGCTTAGCCCTCCGGGGGGATACGCAGTATTTT
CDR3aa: CASSLALRGDTQYF

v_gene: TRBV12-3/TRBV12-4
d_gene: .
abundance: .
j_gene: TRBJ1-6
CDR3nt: TGTGCCAGCAGTCCCCTTACGGTGGATTCACCCCCCCACTTT
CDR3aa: CASSPLTVDSPPHF

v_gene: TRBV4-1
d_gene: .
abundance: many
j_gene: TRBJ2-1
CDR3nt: TGCGCCAGCAGCCAAGAGAGCTGGCGCTCCTACAATGAGCAGTTCTTC
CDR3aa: CASSQESWRSYNEQFF

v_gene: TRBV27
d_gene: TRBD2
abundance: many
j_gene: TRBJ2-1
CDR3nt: TGTGCCAGCCGTCTAGCGGGAGGGGTATTTGAGCAGTTCTTC
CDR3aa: CASRLAGGVFEQFF

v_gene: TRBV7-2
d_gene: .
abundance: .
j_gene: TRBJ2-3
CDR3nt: TGTGCCAGCAGCTCCGGGGCCCGAGACACAGATACGCAGTATTTT
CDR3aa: CASSSGARDTDTQYF

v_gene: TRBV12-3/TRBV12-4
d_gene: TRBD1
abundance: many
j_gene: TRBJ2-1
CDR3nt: TGTGCCAGCAGCACAGGGGTCGAGCAGTTCTTC
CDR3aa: CASSTGVEQFF

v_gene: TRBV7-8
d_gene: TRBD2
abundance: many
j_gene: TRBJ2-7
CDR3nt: TGTGCCAGCAGCAGCAATAGCGGGGGCTTCTACGAGCAGTACTTC
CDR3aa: CASSSNSGGFYEQYF

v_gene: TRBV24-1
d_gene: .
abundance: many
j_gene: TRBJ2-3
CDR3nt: TGTGCCACCAGTGATCCGGGACATAGCACAGATACGCAGTATTTT
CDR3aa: CATSDPGHSTDTQYF

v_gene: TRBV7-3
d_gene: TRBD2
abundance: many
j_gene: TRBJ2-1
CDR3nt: TGTGCCAGCAGCGAAACATCCGGGACTACCTACAATGAGCAGTTCTTC
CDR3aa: CASSETSGTTYNEQFF

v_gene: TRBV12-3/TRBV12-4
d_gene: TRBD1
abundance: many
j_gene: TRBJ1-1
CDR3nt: TGTGCCAGCAGTTTAGCGCTAAGGAGGGGGCGGTACGGGACTGAAGCTTTCTTT
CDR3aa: CASSLALRRGRYGTEAFF

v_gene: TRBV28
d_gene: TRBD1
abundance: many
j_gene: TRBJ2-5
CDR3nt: TGTGCCAGCAGTCCTTACCCATCCGGACAGGGTGGAGAGACCCAGTACTTC
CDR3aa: CASSPYPSGQGGETQYF

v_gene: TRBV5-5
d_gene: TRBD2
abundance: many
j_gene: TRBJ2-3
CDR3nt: TGTGCCAGCAGCTTGCTTCTAGCGGGGGGAGATACGCAGTATTTT
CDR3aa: CASSLLLAGGDTQYF

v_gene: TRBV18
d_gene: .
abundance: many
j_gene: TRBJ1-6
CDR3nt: TGTGCCAGCTCACCACCCGGAAGGGCGGGATCACCCCTCCACTTT
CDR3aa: CASSPPGRAGSPLHF

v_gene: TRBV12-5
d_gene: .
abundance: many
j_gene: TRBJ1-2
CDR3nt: TGTGCTAGTGGTTTGTTAGCGGCAGGGACTGATTATGGCTACACCTTC
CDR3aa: CASGLLAAGTDYGYTF

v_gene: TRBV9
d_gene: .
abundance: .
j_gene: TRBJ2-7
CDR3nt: TGTGCCAGCAGCGTAACGGCCAGGGGAGGGGGGGAGCAGTACTTC
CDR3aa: CASSVTARGGGEQYF

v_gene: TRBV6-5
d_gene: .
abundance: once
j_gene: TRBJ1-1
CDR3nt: TGTGCCAGCAGTTACTCCACTAGGGATGAAGCTTTCTTT
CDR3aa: CASSYSTRDEAFF

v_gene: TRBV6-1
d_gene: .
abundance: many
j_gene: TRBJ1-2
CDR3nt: TGTGCCAGCAGTGAGAAAGGGGGTGAAGGCTACACCTTC
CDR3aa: CASSEKGGEGYTF

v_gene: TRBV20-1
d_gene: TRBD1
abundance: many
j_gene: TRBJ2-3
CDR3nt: TGCAGTGCCAACAGATACGGGACAGGCGATTATACGCAGTATTTT
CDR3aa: CSANRYGTGDYTQYF

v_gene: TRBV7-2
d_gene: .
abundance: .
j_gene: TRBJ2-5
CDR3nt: TGTGCCAGCAGCCAAAGCCCCGGGACACTCCAAGAGACCCAGTACTTC
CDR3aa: CASSQSPGTLQETQYF